The present T cell receptor beta chain was sequenced within a study of tumor and adjacent non-tumor tissue in lung cancer. About the study: Patients comprised about a dozen adenocarcinoma, 2 squamous cell carcinoma and 1 small cell lung cancer.

Study-level findings and limits: Top 100 clones took a larger repertoire share in normal lung. Significantly higher TCR diversity was found in tumor than normal lung.

As concerns this clonotype: Its antigen is as yet unknown. Germline and junction disagree at one end, which may indicate a read error.

RNA was extracted from bulk tissue without any cell sorting. The normal lung tissue was taken more than 3 cm from the tumor edge. Between August and November 2014, newly diagnosed, chemotherapy-naive lung cancer patients underwent thoracic surgery in China. TCRbeta libraries were built with three rounds of nested PCR, modified from ARM-PCR. TCRdb passed the multiplex PCR reads through MiXCR, listing each CDR3 protein once. Of around 80,000 distinct CDR3 sequences in the sample, approximately 80% were seen once. This CDR3 spans 17 amino acids. Germline CDR1 is MNHEY and CDR2 is SVGAGI. The specimen sequenced was distant non-tumor lung tissue. This clonotype originated in a man in his sixties with non-small cell lung cancer. The chain combines TRBV6-5 with TRBJ2-6; TRBD2 agrees at 10 bases. CDR3 in amino acids: CASSLAGASYGADVLTF. The CDR3 nucleotides read TGTGCCAGCAGCCTAGCGGGAGCCAGTTATGGGGCCGACGTCCTGACTTTC.